The 9 T cell receptor beta chains given below trace back to one sample, sequenced in a study of T cell responses to AZD1222 COVID-19 vaccine. Here immunoSEQ multiplex PCR was the method, and the copy in TCRdb shows in-frame clones only, minus some. The sample comprises about 72,000 clones, about 88% of which are singletons, and roughly 27% rests with the top ten. The specimen comprised peripheral blood, sampled 28 days after the second AZD1222 dose. Receptors were obtained from an adult who received the AZD1222 COVID-19 vaccine.

This clone was seen a few times. The chain's CDR3 is CSVEPGGTEKNEQYF. The CDR3 DNA reads as TGCAGCGTTGAACCCGGGGGGACGGAGAAAAACGAGCAGTACTTC. V and J are TRBV29-1 and TRBJ2-7; 7 bases match TRBD2. The ends lost 2 bases at V and 5 bases at J; junction bases unmatched: 12. Looked up from germline, CDR1 is SQVTM and CDR2 is ANQGSEA. This CDR3 is 15 amino acids long.

The rearrangement links TRBV27 to TRBJ1-2, with 9 bases aligning to TRBD1. Germline-derived CDR1 and CDR2 are MNHEY and SMNVEV (reference sequence). Trimming took 0 bases from V and 8 from J; bases not matched to a gene: 7. The CDR3 extends over 15 amino acids. The CDR3 DNA reads TGTGCCAGCAGTTTATCGAGTCCGGACAGGGGCGGCTACACCTTC. Its translation: CASSLSSPDRGGYTF.

The chain joins TRBV6-5 to TRBJ1-3, with TRBD1 matching over 8 bases. V was clipped by 6 bases and J by 3 bases; unmatched bases: 7. Looked up from germline, CDR1 is MNHEY and CDR2 is SVGAGI. This CDR3 contains 15 residues. The CDR3 is CASSLDTGGGNTIYF. In nucleotides, the CDR3 is TGTGCCAGCAGCCTGGATACAGGGGGTGGAAACACCATATATTTT.

The chain recombines TRBV19 with TRBJ2-7, with D possibly being TRBD1 (6 bases). Trimming left V 4 bases short and J 5 bases short, with 12 bases between. The CDR3 runs to 13 residues. Per germline, CDR1 LNHDA and CDR2 SQIVND (reference sequence). The CDR3 sequence is CASSKGRGDEQYF. CDR3 nucleotide sequence: TGTGCCAGTAGTAAGGGCAGGGGCGACGAGCAGTACTTC.

This clone was counted a few times. The CDR3 protein is CASSLRDRRSPLHF. The CDR3 DNA is TGTGCCAGCAGCCTCCGGGACAGGCGGTCACCCCTCCACTTT. This chain uses TRBV11-2 with TRBJ1-6; 8 positions agree with TRBD1. J was trimmed by 10 bases and V by 5 bases; bases with no gene match: 7. Germline values: CDR1 SGHAT, CDR2 FQNNGV. The CDR3 consists of 14 residues.

This sequence joins TRBV28 and TRBJ2-7; D is possibly TRBD2 (6 bases). Deletions cut 5 bases from V and 5 bases from J, with 16 bases between. The CDR3 is 14 residues long. Germline V gene data show CDR1 as MDHEN and CDR2 as SYDVKM. DNA of the CDR3: TGTGCCAGCAGTCCCGGAGGGCCGCCCAACGAGCAGTACTTC. Its translation: CASSPGGPPNEQYF.

The J gene is TRBJ2-7, the V gene TRBV7-3; no definite D call. CDR1 SGHTA and CDR2 FQGTGA come from the germline V gene. V was shortened by 0 bases and J by 0 bases, with 3 bases between the two germline ends. CDR3 size: 13 residues. The CDR3 coding sequence is TGTGCCAGCAGCTTAACCCCCTCCTACGAGCAGTACTTC. This encodes CASSLTPSYEQYF. The entire variable domain, with the rest obtained from reference TRBV7-3 and TRBJ2-7, is as follows: GAGVSQTPSNKVTEKGKYVELRCDPISGHTALYWYRQSLGQGPEFLIYFQGTGAADDSGLPNDRFFAVRPEGSVSTLKIQRTERGDSAVYLCASSLTPSYEQYFGPGTRLTVT.

The rearrangement links TRBV5-4 to TRBJ1-1; D is uncertain. Germline V gene sequence: CDR1 SGHNT, CDR2 YYREEE (reference sequence). V lost 4 bases, J lost 3 bases, and 13 bases lay in between. The CDR3 spans 14 residues. The DNA for the CDR3 is TGTGCCAGCAGCGTCAGTGGCGGGTACACTGAAGCTTTCTTT. Translation: CASSVSGGYTEAFF.

For this clone: The germline gene is not matched at one end of the junction; a read error may be the cause. This chain uses TRBV6-5 with TRBJ2-3; D is uncertain. The CDR3 has 12 residues. In germline, CDR1 is MNHEY, CDR2 SVGAGI. The CDR3 sequence is CASTYSADTQYF. For the CDR3, the DNA is TGTGCCAGCACTTACAGTGCAGATACGCAGTATTTT.